Below are 20 T cell receptor beta chains sequenced from a single sample in a study of shared clonotypes between healthy human individuals. The assay was immunoSEQ multiplex PCR, and TCRdb's table has in-frame clones only and misses some. Of around 690,000 clones in the sample, roughly 88% were seen once. Sample: memory CD8+ T cells from PBMCs. Subset reported: CD45RO+ cells pooled with CCR7-negative TemRA cells. The receptors originated from a man younger than 35 in good health. Some clones in this sample may be carry-over from other donors' samples.

This chain links TRBV7-9 with TRBJ2-7; tentatively, D is TRBD2 (6 bases). The ends were cut back, 3 bases at V and 6 bases at J, with 9 bases in the middle. The CDR3 runs to 12 residues. The V gene's germline CDR1 is SEHNR and CDR2 FQNEAQ (reference sequence). The CDR3 nucleotides are TGTGCCAGCAGCTTCGGGGGACGCGAGCAGTACTTC. It yields the protein CASSFGGREQYF.

V is TRBV7-9 and J is TRBJ1-1; 9 nucleotides agree with TRBD1. Trimming at V came to 3 bases and at J to 9 bases, leaving 8 bases not matched to a gene. CDR1 and CDR2 from the germline V gene are SEHNR and FQNEAQ (reference sequence). This CDR3 is 14 amino acids long. CDR3 sequence: CASSFWTGAPQAFF. In DNA, the CDR3 is TGTGCCAGCAGCTTTTGGACAGGGGCCCCCCAAGCTTTCTTT.

This clone has just one count. The chain has TRBV2 and TRBJ2-7; weak D call: TRBD2 (6 bases). V shed 8 bases and J shed 0 bases, with 20 bases lying between them. Germline V lookup: CDR1 SNHLY, CDR2 FYNNEI. The CDR3 loop spans 16 amino acids. CDR3 region: CASGAGSTRSSYEQYF. In DNA, the CDR3 is TGTGCCAGCGGAGCGGGCTCTACGAGGAGCTCCTACGAGCAGTACTTC.

This clone came up a few times. The J gene is TRBJ2-7, the V gene TRBV4-3; 9 bases are a match to TRBD2. With 4 bases clipped from V and 4 bases from J, the junction kept 8 bases outside the gene matches. From germline, CDR1 is LGHNA and CDR2 YSLEER. The CDR3 has 15 amino acids. The CDR3 region has the DNA TGCGCCAGCAGCCTTAGACTAGCGGAACAATACGAGCAGTACTTC. Its translation is CASSLRLAEQYEQYF.

V usage is TRBV28 and J usage is TRBJ2-1; 7 bases are shared with TRBD2. Per germline, CDR1 MDHEN and CDR2 SYDVKM. V shed 3 bases, J shed 4 bases, and the junction held 6 bases outside the gene matches. This CDR3 contains 15 residues. This CDR3 reads CASSFPQGGYNEQFF. CDR3 in DNA: TGTGCCAGCAGTTTCCCGCAGGGAGGGTACAATGAGCAGTTCTTC.

The V call is TRBV25-1, the J call TRBJ1-2; D ambiguous. There are 12 residues in the CDR3. Germline assignment: CDR1 MGHDK and CDR2 SYGVNS. The V gene lost 5 bases and the J gene lost 1 base, with 5 bases spanning the gap. The CDR3 reads CASSSHNYGYTF. The CDR3 DNA is TGTGCCAGCAGTTCCCATAACTATGGCTACACCTTC.

The chain links TRBV7-3 to TRBJ1-2; D is unresolved. Looked up from germline, CDR1 is SGHTA and CDR2 is FQGTGA. V was pared by 0 bases and J by 6 bases, with 11 bases between. The CDR3 spans 14 residues. The CDR3 sequence: CASSLTRVDHGYTF. In DNA form, the CDR3 reads TGTGCCAGCAGCTTAACGAGGGTGGACCATGGCTACACCTTC. Supplemented by reference TRBV7-3 and TRBJ1-2, the full variable domain reads GAGVSQTPSNKVTEKGKYVELRCDPISGHTALYWYRQSLGQGPEFLIYFQGTGAADDSGLPNDRFFAVRPEGSVSTLKIQRTERGDSAVYLCASSLTRVDHGYTFGSGTRLTVV.

The rearrangement links TRBV20-1 to TRBJ2-3; no clear D gene. Looked up from germline, CDR1 is DFQATT and CDR2 is SNEGSKA (reference sequence). The CDR3 is 10 amino acids. Trimming stripped 1 base from V and 6 bases from J, with 2 bases between. CDR3 bases: TGCAGTGCTAGAGGGGATACGCAGTATTTT. This codes for CSARGDTQYF.

This rearrangement joins TRBV4-1 to TRBJ2-5; D unresolved. The germline gives CDR1 MGHRA, CDR2 YSYEKL. The germline V and J ends were trimmed by 1 base and 3 bases, with 6 bases remaining between them. This CDR3 contains 13 residues. The CDR3 reads CASSQGSEETQYF. CDR3 bases: TGCGCCAGCAGCCAAGGGAGTGAAGAGACCCAGTACTTC.

The V and J genes are TRBV5-4 and TRBJ1-1; D not certain. Germline loops: CDR1 SGHNT, CDR2 YYREEE (reference sequence). The CDR3 contains 12 residues. The V end lost 4 bases, the J end lost 2 bases, and 6 bases lay between the germline ends. DNA of the CDR3: TGTGCCAGCAGCCCTGGAAACACTGAAGCTTTCTTT. This gives the protein CASSPGNTEAFF. Full variable domain (remainder filled in from reference TRBV5-4 and TRBJ1-1): ETGVTQSPTHLIKTRGQQVTLRCSSQSGHNTVSWYQQALGQGPQFIFQYYREEENGRGNFPPRFSGLQFPNYSSELNVNALELDDSALYLCASSPGNTEAFFGQGTRLTVV.

Concerning this clone: Other DNA sequences in this sample translate to the same CDR3. The chain has TRBV27 and TRBJ2-7; TRBD1 aligns across 7 bases. Per the germline V gene, CDR1 is MNHEY and CDR2 is SMNVEV (reference sequence). This CDR3 has 14 residues. V lost 5 bases, J lost 3 bases, and 7 bases stayed unmatched. This CDR3 reads CASSIRQGNYEQYF. The DNA for the CDR3 is TGTGCCAGCAGTATACGACAGGGAAACTACGAGCAGTACTTC.

Only one count was recorded for this clone. The rearrangement joins TRBV9 to TRBJ2-4, with 9 bases aligning to TRBD1. This CDR3 is 15 amino acids long. V lost 4 bases to trimming and J lost 3 bases; unmatched junction nucleotides: 5. Germline lookup yields CDR1 SGDLS and CDR2 YYNGEE. CDR3 nucleotide sequence: TGTGCCAGCAGCATGGGACAGGGCGGCAAAAACATTCAGTACTTC. This translates into CASSMGQGGKNIQYF.

The J gene is TRBJ2-2, the V gene TRBV29-1; 15 bases match TRBD2. The CDR3 sequence is 16 residues long. CDR1 SQVTM and CDR2 ANQGSEA come from the germline V gene. V dropped 6 bases and J dropped 5; count of bases not matched to a gene: 7. For the CDR3, the DNA is TGCAGCGTAACGGGACTAGCGGGAGGAACTACCGGGGAGCTGTTTTTT. It codes for CSVTGLAGGTTGELFF.

The chain combines TRBV5-4 with TRBJ2-1, with TRBD2 matching over 7 bases. V was pared by 2 bases and J by 5 bases, with 10 bases of the junction left unmatched. The CDR3 consists of 16 residues. Germline loops: CDR1 SGHNT, CDR2 YYREEE (reference sequence). In nucleotides, the CDR3 is TGTGCCAGCAGCTTAGATTCGGCGGGAGAGGACAATGAGCAGTTCTTC. Translation gives CASSLDSAGEDNEQFF. Full variable domain (rest looked up from reference TRBV5-4 and TRBJ2-1): ETGVTQSPTHLIKTRGQQVTLRCSSQSGHNTVSWYQQALGQGPQFIFQYYREEENGRGNFPPRFSGLQFPNYSSELNVNALELDDSALYLCASSLDSAGEDNEQFFGPGTRLTVL.

This sequence joins TRBV2 and TRBJ2-1; the D gene is possibly TRBD2 (5 bases). V lost 7 bases and J lost 4, with 20 bases in between. Germline V gene lookup returns CDR1 SNHLY and CDR2 FYNNEI. The CDR3 is 16 amino acids. The CDR3 spells CASMARPKGLYNEQFF. CDR3 sequence (DNA): TGTGCCAGCATGGCGCGGCCGAAAGGACTGTACAATGAGCAGTTCTTC.

This chain uses TRBV28 with TRBJ1-2; 12 bases line up with TRBD1. The length of the CDR3 is 17 residues. The germline V gene has CDR1 MDHEN and CDR2 SYDVKM. The J segment lost 5 bases and the V segment lost 4 bases, leaving 11 bases of the junction unmatched. CDR3 nucleotide sequence: TGTGCCAGCAGTTGGGGACAGGGGGCGAACGTAATATATGGCTACACCTTC. Protein: CASSWGQGANVIYGYTF.

The genes are TRBV27 and TRBJ2-1, with 11 bases that match TRBD2. The germline V gene has CDR1 MNHEY and CDR2 SMNVEV (reference sequence). The CDR3 is 17 amino acids. V gave up 3 bases and J gave up 0 bases; unmatched junction bases: 4. CDR3 in amino acids: CASSFPSGRSSYNEQFF. In DNA, the CDR3 is TGTGCCAGCAGTTTCCCTAGCGGGAGGTCCTCCTACAATGAGCAGTTCTTC.

The rearrangement uses TRBV7-9 and TRBJ1-2; TRBD1 matches 7 bases. The CDR3 loop spans 15 amino acids. V shed 3 bases and J 0 bases; nucleotides not matched to a gene: 4. The germline V gene encodes CDR1 SEHNR and CDR2 FQNEAQ (reference sequence). The CDR3 nucleotides read TGTGCCAGCAGCTTCCCCACAGGGGCTAACTATGGCTACACCTTC. Protein: CASSFPTGANYGYTF. The full variable domain, its missing parts supplied by reference TRBV7-9 and TRBJ1-2, is DTGVSQNPRHKITKRGQNVTFRCDPISEHNRLYWYRQTLGQGPEFLTYFQNEAQLEKSRLLSDRFSAERPKGSFSTLEIQRTEQGDSAMYLCASSFPTGANYGYTFGSGTRLTVV.

In its sample, this clone was seen a few times. The chain employs TRBV4-2 and TRBJ1-2; 8 bases are a match to TRBD1. This CDR3 spans 15 amino acids. V gave up 1 base and J gave up 6 bases; unmatched junction bases: 7. CDR1 is LGHNA, CDR2 YNFKEQ, per germline. The CDR3 sequence: CASSQASGQGNGYTF. As DNA, the CDR3 is TGTGCCAGCAGCCAAGCTTCAGGACAGGGAAATGGCTACACCTTC.

The chain links TRBV27 to TRBJ2-5, with 11 nucleotides matching TRBD2. CDR1 and CDR2 (germline): MNHEY, SMNVEV (reference sequence). The CDR3 totals 15 residues. V lost 0 bases and J lost 4; bases outside the gene matches: 1. The CDR3 sequence is CASSLSTSGIETQYF. The CDR3 region has the DNA TGTGCCAGCAGTTTATCGACTAGCGGGATAGAGACCCAGTACTTC.